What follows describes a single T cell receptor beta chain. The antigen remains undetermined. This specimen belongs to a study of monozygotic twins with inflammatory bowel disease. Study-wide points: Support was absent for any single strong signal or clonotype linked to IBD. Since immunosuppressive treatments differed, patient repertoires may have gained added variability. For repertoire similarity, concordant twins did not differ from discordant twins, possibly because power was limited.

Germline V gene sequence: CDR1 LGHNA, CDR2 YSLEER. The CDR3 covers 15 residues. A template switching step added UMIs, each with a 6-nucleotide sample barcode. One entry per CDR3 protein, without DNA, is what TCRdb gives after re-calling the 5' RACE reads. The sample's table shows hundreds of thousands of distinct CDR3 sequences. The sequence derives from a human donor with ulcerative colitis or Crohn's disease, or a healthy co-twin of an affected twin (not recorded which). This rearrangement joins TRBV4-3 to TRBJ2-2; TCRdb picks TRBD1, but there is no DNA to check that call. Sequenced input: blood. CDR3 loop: CASSQNPRDVGELFF.